This T cell receptor beta chain comes out of a study of T cell responses to AZD1222 COVID-19 vaccine. Study context: The study pooled second doses at about 4 or about 12 weeks.

The assay was immunoSEQ multiplex PCR, and TCRdb's table has in-frame clones only and misses some. Seen here are about 170,000 clones, 85% to 90% observed once, and the top ten hold approximately 1.6%. The CDR3 length is 13 residues. Germline CDR1 is SGHTA and CDR2 is FQGTGA. With 3 bases clipped from V and 7 bases from J, the junction kept 6 bases outside the gene matches. The chain links TRBV7-3 to TRBJ2-7, with 7 nucleotides matching TRBD2. Material: peripheral blood, obtained on day 0 of AZD1222 vaccination. The sequence was obtained from an adult in good health. For the CDR3, the DNA is TGTGCCAGCAGCTTGACCCCGGGGGGTGAGCAGTACTTC. Translated: CASSLTPGGEQYF.